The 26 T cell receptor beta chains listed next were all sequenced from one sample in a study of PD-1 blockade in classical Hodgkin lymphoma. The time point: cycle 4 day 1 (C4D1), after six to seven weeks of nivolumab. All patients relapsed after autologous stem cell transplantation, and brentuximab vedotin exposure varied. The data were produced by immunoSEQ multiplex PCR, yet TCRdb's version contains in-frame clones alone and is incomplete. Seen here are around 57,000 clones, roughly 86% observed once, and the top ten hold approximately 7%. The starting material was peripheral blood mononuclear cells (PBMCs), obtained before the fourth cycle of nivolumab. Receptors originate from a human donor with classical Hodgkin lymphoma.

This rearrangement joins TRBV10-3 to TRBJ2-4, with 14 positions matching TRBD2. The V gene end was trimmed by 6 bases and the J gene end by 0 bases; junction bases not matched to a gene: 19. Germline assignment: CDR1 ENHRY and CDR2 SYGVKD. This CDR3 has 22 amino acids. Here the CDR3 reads CAIRPGLAGVEGEVLAKNIQYF. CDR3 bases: TGTGCCATCAGACCGGGACTAGCGGGAGTCGAAGGGGAAGTACTAGCCAAAAACATTCAGTACTTC.

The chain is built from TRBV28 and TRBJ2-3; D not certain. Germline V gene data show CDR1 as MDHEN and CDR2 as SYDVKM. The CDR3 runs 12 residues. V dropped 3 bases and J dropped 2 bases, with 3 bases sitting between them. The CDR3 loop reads CASSLSTDTQYF. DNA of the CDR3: TGTGCCAGCAGTTTGTCCACAGATACGCAGTATTTT.

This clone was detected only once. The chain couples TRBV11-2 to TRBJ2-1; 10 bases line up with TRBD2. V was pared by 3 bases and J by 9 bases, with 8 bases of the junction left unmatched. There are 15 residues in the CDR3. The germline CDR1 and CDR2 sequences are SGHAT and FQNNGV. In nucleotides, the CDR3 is TGTGCCAGCAGCTTTAAAAGCGGGGGGGTCGGTGAGCAGTTCTTC. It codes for CASSFKSGGVGEQFF. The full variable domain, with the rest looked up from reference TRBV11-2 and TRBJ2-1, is EAGVAQSPRYKIIEKRQSVAFWCNPISGHATLYWYQQILGQGPKLLIQFQNNGVVDDSQLPKDRFSAERLKGVDSTLKIQPAKLEDSAVYLCASSFKSGGVGEQFFGPGTRLTVL.

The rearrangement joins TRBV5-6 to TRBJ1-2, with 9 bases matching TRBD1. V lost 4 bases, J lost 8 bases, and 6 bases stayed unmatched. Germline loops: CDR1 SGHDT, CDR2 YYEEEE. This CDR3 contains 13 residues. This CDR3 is CASSPWTGEGYTF. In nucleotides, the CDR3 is TGTGCCAGCAGCCCTTGGACAGGGGAAGGCTACACCTTC.

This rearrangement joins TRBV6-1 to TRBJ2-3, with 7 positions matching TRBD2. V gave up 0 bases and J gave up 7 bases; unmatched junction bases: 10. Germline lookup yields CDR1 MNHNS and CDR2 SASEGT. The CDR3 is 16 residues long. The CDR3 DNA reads TGTGCCAGCAGTGAAGCGTCGGGGGGACCCATCTATACGCAGTATTTT. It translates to CASSEASGGPIYTQYF.

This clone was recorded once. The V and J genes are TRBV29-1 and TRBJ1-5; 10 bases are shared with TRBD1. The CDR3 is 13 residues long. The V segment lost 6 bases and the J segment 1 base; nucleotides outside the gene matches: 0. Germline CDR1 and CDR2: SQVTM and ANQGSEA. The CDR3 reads CSVGQGSNQPQHF. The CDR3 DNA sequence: TGCAGCGTGGGACAGGGGAGCAATCAGCCCCAGCATTTT.

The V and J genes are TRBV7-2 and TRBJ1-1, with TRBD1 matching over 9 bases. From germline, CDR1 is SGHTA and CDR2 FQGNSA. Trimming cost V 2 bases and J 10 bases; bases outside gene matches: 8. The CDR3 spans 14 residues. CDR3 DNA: TGTGCCAGCAGCTTACATAAGACAGGGGGGCGAGCTTTCTTT. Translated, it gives CASSLHKTGGRAFF.

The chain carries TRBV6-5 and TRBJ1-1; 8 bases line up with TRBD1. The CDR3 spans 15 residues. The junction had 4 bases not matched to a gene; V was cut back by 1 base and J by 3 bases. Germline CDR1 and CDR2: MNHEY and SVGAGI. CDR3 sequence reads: CASSYLGTGDTEAFF. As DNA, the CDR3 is TGTGCCAGCAGTTACTTGGGGACAGGCGACACTGAAGCTTTCTTT.

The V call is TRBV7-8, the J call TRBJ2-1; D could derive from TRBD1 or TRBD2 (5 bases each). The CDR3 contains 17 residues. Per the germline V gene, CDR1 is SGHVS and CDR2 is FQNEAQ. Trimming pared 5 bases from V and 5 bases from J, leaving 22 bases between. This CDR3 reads CASSLPRRFDSNNEQFF. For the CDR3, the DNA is TGTGCCAGCAGCCTTCCTAGGAGGTTCGACAGCAACAATGAGCAGTTCTTC.

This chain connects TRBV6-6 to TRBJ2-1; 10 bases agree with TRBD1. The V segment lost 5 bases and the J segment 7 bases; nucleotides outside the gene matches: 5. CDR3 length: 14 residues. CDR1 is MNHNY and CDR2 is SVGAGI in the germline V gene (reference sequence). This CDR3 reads CASSRKGQGNEQFF. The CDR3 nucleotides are TGTGCCAGCAGTCGAAAGGGACAGGGGAATGAGCAGTTCTTC.

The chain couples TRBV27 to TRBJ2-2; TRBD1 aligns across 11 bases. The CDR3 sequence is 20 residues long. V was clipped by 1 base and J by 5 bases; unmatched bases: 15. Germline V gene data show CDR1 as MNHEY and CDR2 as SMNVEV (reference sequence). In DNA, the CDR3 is TGTGCCAGCAGTTTATTGGACAGGGGGCTGATAGCGGGAGATACCGGGGAGCTGTTTTTT. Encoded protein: CASSLLDRGLIAGDTGELFF.

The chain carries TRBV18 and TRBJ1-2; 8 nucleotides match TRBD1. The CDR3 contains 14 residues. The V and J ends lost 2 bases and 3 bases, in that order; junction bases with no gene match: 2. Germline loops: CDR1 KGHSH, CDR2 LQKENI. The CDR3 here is CASSPGTGDYGYTF. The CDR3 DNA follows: TGTGCCAGCTCACCAGGGACAGGCGACTATGGCTACACCTTC.

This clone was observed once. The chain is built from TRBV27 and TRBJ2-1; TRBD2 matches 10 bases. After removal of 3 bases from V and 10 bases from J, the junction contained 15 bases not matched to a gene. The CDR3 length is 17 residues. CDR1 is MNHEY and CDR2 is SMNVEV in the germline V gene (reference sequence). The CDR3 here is CASSFRRVGLAIREQFF. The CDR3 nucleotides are TGTGCCAGCAGTTTTCGCAGGGTGGGACTAGCGATTAGGGAGCAGTTCTTC.

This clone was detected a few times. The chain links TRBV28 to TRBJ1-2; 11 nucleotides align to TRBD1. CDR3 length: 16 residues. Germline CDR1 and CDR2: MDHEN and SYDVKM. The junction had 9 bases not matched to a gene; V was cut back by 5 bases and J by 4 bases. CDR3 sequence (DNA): TGTGCCAGCAGTCCGCTCGGGACAGGGGGTTTCTATGGCTACACCTTC. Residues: CASSPLGTGGFYGYTF.

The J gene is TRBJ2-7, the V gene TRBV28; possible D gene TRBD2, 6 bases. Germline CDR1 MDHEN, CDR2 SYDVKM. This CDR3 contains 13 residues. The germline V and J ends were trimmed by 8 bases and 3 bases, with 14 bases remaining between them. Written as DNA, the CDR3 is TGTGCCAGCCGCCATAGTAGCGGCTACGAGCAGTACTTC. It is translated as CASRHSSGYEQYF.

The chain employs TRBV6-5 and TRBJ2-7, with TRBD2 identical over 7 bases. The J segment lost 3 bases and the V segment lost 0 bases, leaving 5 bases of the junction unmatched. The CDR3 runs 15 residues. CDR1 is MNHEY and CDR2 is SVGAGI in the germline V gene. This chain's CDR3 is CASSYSRREYYEQYF. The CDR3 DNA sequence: TGTGCCAGCAGTTACTCGAGGCGGGAGTACTACGAGCAGTACTTC.

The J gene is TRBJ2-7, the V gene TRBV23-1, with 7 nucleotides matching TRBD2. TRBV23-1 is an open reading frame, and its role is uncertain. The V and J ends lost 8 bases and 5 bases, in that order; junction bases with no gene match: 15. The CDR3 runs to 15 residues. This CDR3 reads CASYRGGAPGDEQYF. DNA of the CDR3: TGCGCCAGCTACCGGGGAGGGGCCCCCGGGGACGAGCAGTACTTC.

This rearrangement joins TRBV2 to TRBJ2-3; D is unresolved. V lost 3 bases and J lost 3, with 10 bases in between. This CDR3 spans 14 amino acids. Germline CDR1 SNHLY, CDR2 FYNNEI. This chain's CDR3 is CASSDALVTDTQYF. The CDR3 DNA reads TGTGCCAGCAGTGACGCGTTAGTTACAGATACGCAGTATTTT.

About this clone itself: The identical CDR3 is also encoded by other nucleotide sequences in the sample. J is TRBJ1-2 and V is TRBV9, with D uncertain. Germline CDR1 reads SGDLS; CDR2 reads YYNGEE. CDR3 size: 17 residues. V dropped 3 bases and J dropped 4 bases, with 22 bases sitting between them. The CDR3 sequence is CASSERSGPSKIYGYTF. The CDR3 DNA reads TGTGCCAGCAGCGAGAGGAGCGGACCGAGTAAGATCTATGGCTACACCTTC.

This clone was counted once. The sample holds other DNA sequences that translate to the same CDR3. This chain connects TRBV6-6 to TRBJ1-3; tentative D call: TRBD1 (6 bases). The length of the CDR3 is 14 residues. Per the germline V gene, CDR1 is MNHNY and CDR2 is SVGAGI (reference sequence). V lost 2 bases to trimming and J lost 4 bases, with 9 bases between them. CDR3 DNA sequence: TGTGCCAGCAGTTACGGGACAAACGGAAACACCATATATTTT. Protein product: CASSYGTNGNTIYF.

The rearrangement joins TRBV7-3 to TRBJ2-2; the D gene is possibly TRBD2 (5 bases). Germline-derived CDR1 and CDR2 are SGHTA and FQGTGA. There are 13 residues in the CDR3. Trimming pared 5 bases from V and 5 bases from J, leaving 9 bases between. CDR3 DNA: TGTGCCAGCAGCCGGCCGGGAACCGGGGAGCTGTTTTTT. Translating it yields CASSRPGTGELFF.

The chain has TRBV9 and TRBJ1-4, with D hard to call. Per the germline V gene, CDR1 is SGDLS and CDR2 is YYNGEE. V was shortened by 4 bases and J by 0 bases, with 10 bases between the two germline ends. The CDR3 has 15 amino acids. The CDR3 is CASSPQGATNEKLFF. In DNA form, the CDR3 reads TGTGCCAGCAGCCCACAAGGTGCAACTAATGAAAAACTGTTTTTT.

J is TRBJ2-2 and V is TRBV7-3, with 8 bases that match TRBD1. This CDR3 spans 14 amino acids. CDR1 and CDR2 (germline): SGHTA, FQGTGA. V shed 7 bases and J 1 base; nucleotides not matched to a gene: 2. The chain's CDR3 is CASKTGGNTGELFF. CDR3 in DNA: TGTGCCAGCAAAACAGGGGGGAACACCGGGGAGCTGTTTTTT.

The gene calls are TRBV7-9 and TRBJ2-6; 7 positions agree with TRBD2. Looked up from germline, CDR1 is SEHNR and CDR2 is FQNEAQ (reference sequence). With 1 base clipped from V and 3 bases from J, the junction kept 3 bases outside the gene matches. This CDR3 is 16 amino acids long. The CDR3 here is CASSLVTGGGANVLTF. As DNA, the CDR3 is TGTGCCAGCAGCTTAGTCACGGGAGGTGGGGCCAACGTCCTGACTTTC.

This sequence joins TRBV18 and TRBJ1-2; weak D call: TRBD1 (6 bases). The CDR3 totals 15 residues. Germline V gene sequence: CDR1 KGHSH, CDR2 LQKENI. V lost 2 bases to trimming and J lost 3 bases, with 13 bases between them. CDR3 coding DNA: TGTGCCAGCTCACCAATTACGGGGGCTGACTATGGCTACACCTTC. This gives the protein CASSPITGADYGYTF.

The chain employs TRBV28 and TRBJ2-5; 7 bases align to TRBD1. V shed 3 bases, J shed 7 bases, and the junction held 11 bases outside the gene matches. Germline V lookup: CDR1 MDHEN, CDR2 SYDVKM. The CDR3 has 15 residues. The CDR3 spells CASSFATGLAVTQYF. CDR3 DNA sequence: TGTGCCAGCAGTTTTGCGACAGGGTTGGCCGTGACCCAGTACTTC. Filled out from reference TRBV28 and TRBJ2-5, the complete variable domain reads DVKVTQSSRYLVKRTGEKVFLECVQDMDHENMFWYRQDPGLGLRLIYFSYDVKMKEKGDIPEGYSVSREKKERFSLILESASTNQTSMYLCASSFATGLAVTQYFGPGTRLLVL.